This T cell receptor beta chain is drawn from a study of T cell responses to AZD1222 COVID-19 vaccine. Repertoires were generated with immunoSEQ multiplex PCR, while TCRdb's copy carries only in-frame clones and drops some. The sample holds about 92,000 clones; over 75% are singletons and the top ten take roughly 6%. Per germline, CDR1 SNHLY and CDR2 FYNNEI. The V gene lost 5 bases and the J gene lost 1 base, with 15 bases spanning the gap. This CDR3 contains 16 residues. The receptor comes from an adult in good health. Here the sequenced sample was peripheral blood, taken on day 0 of AZD1222 vaccination. This chain uses TRBV2 with TRBJ2-4; D possibly matches TRBD1 or TRBD2 (6 bases each). The CDR3 DNA reads as TGTGCCAGCAGTACCAGGGTAGGGGGGGCCAAAAACATTCAGTACTTC. This codes for CASSTRVGGAKNIQYF.